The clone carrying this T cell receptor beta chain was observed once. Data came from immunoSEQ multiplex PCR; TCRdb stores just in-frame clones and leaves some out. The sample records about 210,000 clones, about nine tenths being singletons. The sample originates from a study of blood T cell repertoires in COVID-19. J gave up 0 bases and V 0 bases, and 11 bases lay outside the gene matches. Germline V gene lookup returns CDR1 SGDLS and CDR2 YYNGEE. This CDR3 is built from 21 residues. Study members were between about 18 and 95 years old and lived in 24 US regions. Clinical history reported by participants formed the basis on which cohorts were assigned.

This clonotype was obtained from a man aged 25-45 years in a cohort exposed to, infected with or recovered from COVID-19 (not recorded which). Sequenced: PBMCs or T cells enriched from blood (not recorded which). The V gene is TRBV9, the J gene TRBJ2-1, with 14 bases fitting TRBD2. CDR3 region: CASSVAPSGLAGVSSYNEQFF. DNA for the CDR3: TGTGCCAGCAGCGTAGCCCCCTCGGGACTAGCGGGAGTGAGCTCCTACAATGAGCAGTTCTTC. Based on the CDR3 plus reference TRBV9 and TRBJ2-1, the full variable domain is DSGVTQTPKHLITATGQRVTLRCSPRSGDLSVYWYQQSLDQGLQFLIQYYNGEERAKGNILERFSAQQFPDLHSELNLSSLELGDSALYFCASSVAPSGLAGVSSYNEQFFGPGTRLTVL.